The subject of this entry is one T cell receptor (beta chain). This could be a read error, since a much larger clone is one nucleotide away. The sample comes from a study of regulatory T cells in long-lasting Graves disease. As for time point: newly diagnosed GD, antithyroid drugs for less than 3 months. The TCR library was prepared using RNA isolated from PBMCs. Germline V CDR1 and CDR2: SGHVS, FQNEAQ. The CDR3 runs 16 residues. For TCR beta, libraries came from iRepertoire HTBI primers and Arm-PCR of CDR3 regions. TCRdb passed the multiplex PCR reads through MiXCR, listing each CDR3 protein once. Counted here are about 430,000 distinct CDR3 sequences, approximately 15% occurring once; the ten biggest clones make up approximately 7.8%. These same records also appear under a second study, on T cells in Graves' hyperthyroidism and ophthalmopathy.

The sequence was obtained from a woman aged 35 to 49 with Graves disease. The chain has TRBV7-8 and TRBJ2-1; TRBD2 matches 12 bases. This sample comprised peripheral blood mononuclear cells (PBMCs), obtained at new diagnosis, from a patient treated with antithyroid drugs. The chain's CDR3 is CASGLARRLAGDEQFF. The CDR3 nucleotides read TGTGCCAGCGGCTTAGCGAGGCGACTAGCGGGAGATGAGCAGTTCTTC. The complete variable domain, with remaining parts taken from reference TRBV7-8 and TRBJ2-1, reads GAGVSQSPRYKVAKRGQDVALRCDPISGHVSLFWYQQALGQGPEFLTYFQNEAQLDKSGLPSDRFFAERPEGSVSTLKIQRTQQEDSAVYLCASGLARRLAGDEQFFGPGTRLTVL.